The clone carrying this TCR beta chain has a count of ten or more. The CDR3 is cut off 3 residues early in the read; its end comes from the germline J gene. Clones were sequenced by immunoSEQ multiplex PCR, and TCRdb holds only the in-frame ones, with some missing. Altogether 40,000 to 60,000 clones were found in the sample, and no singletons occur. Germline V gene sequence: CDR1 MNHEY, CDR2 SVGEGT. This CDR3 has 14 amino acids. J was trimmed by 6 bases and V by 10 bases; bases with no gene match: 9. This specimen comes from a study of T cell clonality in common variable immunodeficiency. The material sequenced was peripheral blood mononuclear cells. The chain combines TRBV6-2 or TRBV6-3 with TRBJ2-1; 10 bases map to TRBD2. The receptor's source is a person aged 18 to 70 in good health. Partial CDR3 DNA: TGTGCCACCACGGAGAGACTAGCGGGCAATGAG. Amino acids: CATTERLAGNE. The whole CDR3 is CATTERLAGNEQFF.